A selection of T cell receptor beta chains follows, all from one sample in a study of cytomegalovirus exposure and HLA in healthy donors. Produced via immunoSEQ multiplex PCR; TCRdb's table is partial and in-frame only. The table includes almost 200,000 clones, about 82% detected once. Sequencing input: PBMCs. Receptor source: a woman between 45 and 60 years old in good health and CMV-seronegative. The conserved cysteine and the conserved F or W are not part of the CDR3 here.

j_call,v_call,cdr3_aa
TRBJ2-3,TRBV11-2,ASSLASGGTDTQY
TRBJ2-7,TRBV6-5,ASSYGSGSYEQY
TRBJ2-3,TRBV27,ASSREIADTQY
TRBJ2-7,TRBV27,ASSFTRTYEQY
TRBJ2-7,TRBV19,ASSMRTGPYEQY
TRBJ2-7,TRBV21-1,ASSKAPSGRANEQY
TRBJ1-2,TRBV15,ATSPQLDIYGYT
TRBJ2-1,TRBV6-5,ASSPGTGASGQF
TRBJ2-5,TRBV5-1,ASSFGSGRAGETQY
TRBJ2-7,TRBV7-9,ASSLASRGYEQY
TRBJ1-1,TRBV25-1,ASSDLDRGRAEAF